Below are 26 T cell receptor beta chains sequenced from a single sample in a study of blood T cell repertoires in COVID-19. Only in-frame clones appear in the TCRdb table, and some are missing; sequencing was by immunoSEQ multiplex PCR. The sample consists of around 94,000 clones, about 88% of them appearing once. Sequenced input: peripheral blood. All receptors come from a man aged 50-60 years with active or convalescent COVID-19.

CDR3 loop: CASSLGDSQWGEKLFF. CDR3 nucleotide sequence: TGCGCCAGCAGCTTAGGGGACAGCCAGTGGGGTGAAAAACTGTTTTTT. V and J are TRBV5-1 and TRBJ1-4; TRBD1 aligns across 7 bases. CDR3 length: 16 residues. The V gene's germline CDR1 is SGHRS and CDR2 YFSETQ. The J segment lost 7 bases and the V segment lost 2 bases, leaving 11 bases of the junction unmatched.

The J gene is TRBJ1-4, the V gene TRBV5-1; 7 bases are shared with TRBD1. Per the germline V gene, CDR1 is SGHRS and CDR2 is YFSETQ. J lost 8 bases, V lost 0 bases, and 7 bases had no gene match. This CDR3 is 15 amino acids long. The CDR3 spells CASSLETGYSEKLFF. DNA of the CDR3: TGCGCCAGCAGCTTGGAGACAGGGTACAGCGAAAAACTGTTTTTT.

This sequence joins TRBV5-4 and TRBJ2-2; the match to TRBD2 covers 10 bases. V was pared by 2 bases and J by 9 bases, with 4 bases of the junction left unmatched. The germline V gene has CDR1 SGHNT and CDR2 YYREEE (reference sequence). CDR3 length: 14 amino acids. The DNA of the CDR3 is TGTGCCAGCAGCTTAAGCGGGGGGGCCCGGGAGCTGTTTTTT. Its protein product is CASSLSGGARELFF. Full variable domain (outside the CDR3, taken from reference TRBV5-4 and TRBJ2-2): ETGVTQSPTHLIKTRGQQVTLRCSSQSGHNTVSWYQQALGQGPQFIFQYYREEENGRGNFPPRFSGLQFPNYSSELNVNALELDDSALYLCASSLSGGARELFFGEGSRLTVL.

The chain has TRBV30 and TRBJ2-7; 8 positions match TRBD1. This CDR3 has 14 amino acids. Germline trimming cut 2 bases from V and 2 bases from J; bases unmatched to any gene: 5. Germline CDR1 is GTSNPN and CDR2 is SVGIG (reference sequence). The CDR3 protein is CAWSPQQGAYEQYF. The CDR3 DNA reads TGTGCCTGGAGTCCCCAACAGGGGGCCTACGAGCAGTACTTC.

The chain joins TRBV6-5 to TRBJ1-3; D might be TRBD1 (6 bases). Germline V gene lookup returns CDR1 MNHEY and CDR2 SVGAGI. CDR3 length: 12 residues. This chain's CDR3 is CVVTGVGNTIYF. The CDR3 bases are TGTGTCGTGACAGGTGTCGGAAACACCATATATTTT.

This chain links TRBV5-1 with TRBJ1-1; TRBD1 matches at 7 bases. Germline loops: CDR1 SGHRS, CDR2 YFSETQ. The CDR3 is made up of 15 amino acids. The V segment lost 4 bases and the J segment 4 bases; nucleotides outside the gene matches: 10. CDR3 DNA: TGCGCCAGCAGCCGGTTTGGGGCAGGGGGCACTGAAGCTTTCTTT. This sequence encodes CASSRFGAGGTEAFF.

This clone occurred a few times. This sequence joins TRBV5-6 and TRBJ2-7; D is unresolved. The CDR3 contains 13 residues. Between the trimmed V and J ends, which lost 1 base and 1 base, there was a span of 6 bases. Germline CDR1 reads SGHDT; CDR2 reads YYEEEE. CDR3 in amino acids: CASSLMSSYEQYF. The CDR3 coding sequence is TGTGCCAGCAGCTTGATGAGTTCCTACGAGCAGTACTTC.

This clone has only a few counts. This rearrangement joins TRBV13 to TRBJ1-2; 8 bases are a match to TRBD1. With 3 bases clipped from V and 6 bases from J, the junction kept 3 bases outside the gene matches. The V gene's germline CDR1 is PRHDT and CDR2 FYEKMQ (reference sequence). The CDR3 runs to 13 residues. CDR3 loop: CASSLAGGDGYTF. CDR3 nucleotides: TGTGCCAGCAGCTTGGCAGGGGGCGATGGCTACACCTTC.

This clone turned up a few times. The CDR3 DNA reads as TGTGCCAGCAGCCCCACGGCAGGGTCAAACTATGGCTACACCTTC. Amino acids: CASSPTAGSNYGYTF. This chain connects TRBV7-6 to TRBJ1-2; possibly TRBD1 for D (5 bases). Trimming removed 5 bases at V and 2 bases at J, with 15 bases between. This CDR3 region has 15 residues. Germline lookup yields CDR1 SGHVS and CDR2 FNYEAQ.

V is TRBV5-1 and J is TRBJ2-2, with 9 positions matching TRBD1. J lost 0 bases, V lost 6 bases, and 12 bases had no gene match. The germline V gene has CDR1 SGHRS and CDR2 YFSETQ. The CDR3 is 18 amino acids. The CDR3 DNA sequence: TGCGCCAGCACCCTTTTAACAGGGGGCTATTCGAACACCGGGGAGCTGTTTTTT. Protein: CASTLLTGGYSNTGELFF.

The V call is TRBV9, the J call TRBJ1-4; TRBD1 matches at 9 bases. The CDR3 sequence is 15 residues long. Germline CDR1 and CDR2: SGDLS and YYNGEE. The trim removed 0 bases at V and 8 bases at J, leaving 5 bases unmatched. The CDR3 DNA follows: TGTGCCAGCAGCGTAGCGAGGACAGGGGTGGAAAAACTGTTTTTT. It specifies CASSVARTGVEKLFF.

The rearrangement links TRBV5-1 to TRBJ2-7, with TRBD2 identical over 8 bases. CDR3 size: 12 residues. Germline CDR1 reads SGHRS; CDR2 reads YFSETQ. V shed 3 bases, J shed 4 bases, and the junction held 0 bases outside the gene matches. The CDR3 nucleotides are TGCGCCAGCAGCTCGGGGGGGTACGAGCAGTACTTC. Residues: CASSSGGYEQYF.

The CDR3 coding sequence is TGTGCCAGTTCGACAGAATATGGCTACACCTTC. Encoded protein: CASSTEYGYTF. The genes are TRBV19 and TRBJ1-2; a possible D gene is TRBD1 (5 bases). The CDR3 is 11 residues long. V was pared by 8 bases and J by 5 bases, with 9 bases between. Germline V lookup: CDR1 LNHDA, CDR2 SQIVND (reference sequence).

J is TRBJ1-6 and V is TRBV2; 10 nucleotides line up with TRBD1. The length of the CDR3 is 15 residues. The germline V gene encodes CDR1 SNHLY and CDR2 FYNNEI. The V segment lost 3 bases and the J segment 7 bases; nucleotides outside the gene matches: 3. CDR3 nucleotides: TGTGCCAGCAGTGATACGGGACAGGGGAATTCACCCCTCCACTTT. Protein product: CASSDTGQGNSPLHF.

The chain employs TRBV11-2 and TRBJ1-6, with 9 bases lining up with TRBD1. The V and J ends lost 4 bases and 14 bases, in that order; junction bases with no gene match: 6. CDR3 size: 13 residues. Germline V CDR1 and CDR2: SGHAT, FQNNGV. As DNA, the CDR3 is TGTGCCAGCAGCTCTGGACAGGGGAGGTCCCTCCACTTT. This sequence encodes CASSSGQGRSLHF.

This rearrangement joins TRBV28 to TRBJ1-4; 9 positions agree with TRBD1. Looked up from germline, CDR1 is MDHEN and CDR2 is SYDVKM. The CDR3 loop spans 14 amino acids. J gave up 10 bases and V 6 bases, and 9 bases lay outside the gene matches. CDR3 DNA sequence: TGTGCCAGCAGCCTGGGACAGGGCCTTCGAAAACTGTTTTTT. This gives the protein CASSLGQGLRKLFF.

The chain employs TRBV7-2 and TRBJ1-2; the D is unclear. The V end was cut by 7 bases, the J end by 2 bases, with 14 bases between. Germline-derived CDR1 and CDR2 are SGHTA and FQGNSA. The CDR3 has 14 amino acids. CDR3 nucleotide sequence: TGTGCCAGCACCCCCGGAGGGTTAAACTATGGCTACACCTTC. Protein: CASTPGGLNYGYTF. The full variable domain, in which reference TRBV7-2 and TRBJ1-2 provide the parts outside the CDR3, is GAGVSQSPSNKVTEKGKDVELRCDPISGHTALYWYRQSLGQGLEFLIYFQGNSAPDKSGLPSDRFSAERTGGSVSTLTIQRTQQEDSAVYLCASTPGGLNYGYTFGSGTRLTVV.

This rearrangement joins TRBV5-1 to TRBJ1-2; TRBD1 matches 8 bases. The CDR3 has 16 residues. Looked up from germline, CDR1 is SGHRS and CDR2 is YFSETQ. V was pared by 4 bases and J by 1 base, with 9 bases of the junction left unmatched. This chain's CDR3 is CASSPETGALNYGYTF. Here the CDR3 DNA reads TGCGCCAGCAGCCCGGAGACAGGGGCGCTTAACTATGGCTACACCTTC.

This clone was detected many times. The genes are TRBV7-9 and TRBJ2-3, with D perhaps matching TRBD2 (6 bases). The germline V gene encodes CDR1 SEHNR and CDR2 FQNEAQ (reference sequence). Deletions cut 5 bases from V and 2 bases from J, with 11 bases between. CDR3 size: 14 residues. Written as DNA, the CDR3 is TGTGCCAGCAGCCTTGGGACTTACACAGATACGCAGTATTTT. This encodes CASSLGTYTDTQYF.

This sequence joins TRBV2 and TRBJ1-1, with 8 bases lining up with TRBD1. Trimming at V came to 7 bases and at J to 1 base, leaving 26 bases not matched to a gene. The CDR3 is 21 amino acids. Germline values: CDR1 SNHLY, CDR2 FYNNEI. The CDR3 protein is CASKYEIPGTGSNSQNTEAFF. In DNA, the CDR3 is TGTGCCAGCAAATATGAGATTCCGGGGACAGGCAGTAATAGCCAGAACACTGAAGCTTTCTTT.

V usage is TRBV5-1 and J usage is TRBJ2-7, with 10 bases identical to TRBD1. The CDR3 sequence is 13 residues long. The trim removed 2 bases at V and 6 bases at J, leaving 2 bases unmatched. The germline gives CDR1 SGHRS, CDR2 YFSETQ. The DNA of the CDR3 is TGCGCCAGCAGCTTAGACAGGGGGCTCGAGCAGTACTTC. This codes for CASSLDRGLEQYF. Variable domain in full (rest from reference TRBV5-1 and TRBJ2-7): KAGVTQTPRYLIKTRGQQVTLSCSPISGHRSVSWYQQTPGQGLQFLFEYFSETQRNKGNFPGRFSGRQFSNSRSEMNVSTLELGDSALYLCASSLDRGLEQYFGPGTRLTVT.

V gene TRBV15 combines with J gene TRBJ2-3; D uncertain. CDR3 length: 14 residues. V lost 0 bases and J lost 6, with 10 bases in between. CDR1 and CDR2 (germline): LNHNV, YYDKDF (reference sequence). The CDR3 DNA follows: TGTGCCACCAGCAGAGATCGTCGGAGTGATACGCAGTATTTT. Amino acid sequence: CATSRDRRSDTQYF.

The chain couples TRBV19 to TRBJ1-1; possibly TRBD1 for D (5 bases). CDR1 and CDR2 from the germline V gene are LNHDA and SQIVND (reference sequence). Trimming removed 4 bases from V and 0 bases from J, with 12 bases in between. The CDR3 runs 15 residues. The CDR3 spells CASSKAGGVNTEAFF. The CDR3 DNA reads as TGTGCCAGTAGTAAGGCGGGAGGGGTGAACACTGAAGCTTTCTTT. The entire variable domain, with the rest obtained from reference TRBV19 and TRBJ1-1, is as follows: DGGITQSPKYLFRKEGQNVTLSCEQNLNHDAMYWYRQDPGQGLRLIYYSQIVNDFQKGDIAEGYSVSREKKESFPLTVTSAQKNPTAFYLCASSKAGGVNTEAFFGQGTRLTVV.

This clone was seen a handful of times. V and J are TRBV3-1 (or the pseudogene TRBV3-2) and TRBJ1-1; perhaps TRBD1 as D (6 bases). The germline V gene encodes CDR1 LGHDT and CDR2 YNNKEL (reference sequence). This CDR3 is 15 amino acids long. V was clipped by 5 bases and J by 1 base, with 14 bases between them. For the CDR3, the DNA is TGTGCCAGCAGCGAGCACGGACAGTCGAACACTGAAGCTTTCTTT. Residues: CASSEHGQSNTEAFF.

Written as DNA, the CDR3 is TGTGCCAGCAGCTCGGGGGGCAATTCACCCCTCCACTTT. It is translated as CASSSGGNSPLHF. V and J are TRBV5-4 and TRBJ1-6; a weak D match, TRBD1 (6 bases). The CDR3 runs 13 residues. Trimming took off 3 bases at V and 7 bases at J, with 8 bases between the two ends. Germline V gives CDR1 SGHNT, CDR2 YYREEE (reference sequence).

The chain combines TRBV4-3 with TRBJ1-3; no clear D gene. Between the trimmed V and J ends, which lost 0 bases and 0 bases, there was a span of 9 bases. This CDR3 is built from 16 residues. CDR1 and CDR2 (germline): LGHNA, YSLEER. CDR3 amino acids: CASSQDVLYSGNTIYF. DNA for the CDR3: TGCGCCAGCAGCCAAGATGTCCTCTACTCTGGAAACACCATATATTTT.